These 24 T cell receptor beta chains came from one sample sequenced in a study of T cells in Graves' hyperthyroidism and ophthalmopathy. Amplified TCR beta CDR3 regions came from RNA transcripts. HTBI primers were used for first-round RT-PCR of the TCR CDR3. TCRdb recomputed calls from the multiplex PCR reads with MiXCR, one row per CDR3 protein. The table includes approximately 270,000 distinct CDR3 sequences, just over 14% detected once. What was sequenced was blood. These receptors came from a woman aged 40-49 years with Graves' hyperthyroidism that later progressed to Graves' ophthalmopathy.

This clonotype was recorded at least ten times. The chain links TRBV4-1 to TRBJ2-7; D gene ambiguous. Per germline, CDR1 MGHRA and CDR2 YSYEKL. This CDR3 contains 13 residues. V lost 1 base, J lost 5 bases, and 9 bases lay in between. The CDR3 sequence is CASSQVLNHEQYF. The DNA of the CDR3 is TGCGCCAGCAGCCAAGTACTTAACCACGAGCAGTACTTC.

Of note for this clonotype: Given a much more abundant clone one base away, this may be a read error. In DNA form, the CDR3 reads TGTGCCAACACGAGGGATACGCAGTATTTT. Its translation is CANTRDTQYF. The chain joins TRBV11-3 to TRBJ2-3; D is uncertain. This CDR3 comprises 10 residues. V gave up 10 bases and J gave up 6 bases, with 8 bases separating them. The germline gives CDR1 SGHNT, CDR2 YENEEA.

V gene TRBV11-2 combines with J gene TRBJ2-1, with 14 bases identical to TRBD2. V shed 8 bases and J 8 bases; nucleotides not matched to a gene: 5. The length of the CDR3 is 14 residues. The germline V gene has CDR1 SGHAT and CDR2 FQNNGV. The CDR3 DNA sequence: TGTGCCAGCCGACTAGCGGGAGGGCCGGATGAGCAGTTCTTC. Protein product: CASRLAGGPDEQFF.

The chain couples TRBV19 to TRBJ2-3; 11 nucleotides line up with TRBD2. The CDR3 has 18 amino acids. With 3 bases clipped from V and 2 bases from J, the junction kept 10 bases outside the gene matches. Germline V gives CDR1 LNHDA, CDR2 SQIVND (reference sequence). The DNA for the CDR3 is TGTGCCAGTAGTATCCTCTCCGCTAGCGGGGGGCCCACAGATACGCAGTATTTT. As protein: CASSILSASGGPTDTQYF. The full variable domain, rest sourced from reference TRBV19 and TRBJ2-3, is DGGITQSPKYLFRKEGQNVTLSCEQNLNHDAMYWYRQDPGQGLRLIYYSQIVNDFQKGDIAEGYSVSREKKESFPLTVTSAQKNPTAFYLCASSILSASGGPTDTQYFGPGTRLTVL.

The table lists this clonotype with many counts. This CDR3 is CAISESTGTDTQYF. The CDR3 nucleotides read TGTGCCATCAGTGAGTCGACTGGAACAGATACGCAGTATTTT. This chain connects TRBV10-3 to TRBJ2-3; no definite D call. In germline, CDR1 is ENHRY, CDR2 SYGVKD. The CDR3 loop spans 14 amino acids. Trimming took off 0 bases at V and 3 bases at J, with 7 bases between the two ends.

The CDR3 is CASSQVLGGSPADTQYF. The CDR3 region has the DNA TGCGCCAGCAGCCAAGTTCTAGGGGGAAGTCCAGCAGATACGCAGTATTTT. J is TRBJ2-3 and V is TRBV4-1, with D possibly being TRBD1 (6 bases). Deletions cut 1 base from V and 4 bases from J, with 18 bases between. This CDR3 spans 17 amino acids. CDR1 is MGHRA, CDR2 YSYEKL, per germline.

This clonotype has ten or more counts. This chain connects TRBV2 to TRBJ1-4; possibly TRBD1 for D (6 bases). The germline V gene encodes CDR1 SNHLY and CDR2 FYNNEI. V gave up 10 bases and J gave up 0 bases, with 12 bases separating them. The CDR3 length is 14 residues. CDR3 loop: CATAQGSTNEKLFF. The CDR3 DNA reads TGTGCCACAGCACAGGGCTCAACTAATGAAAAACTGTTTTTT.

The chain uses TRBV2 and TRBJ1-1; D possibly corresponds to TRBD1 (5 bases). V lost 8 bases and J lost 1, with 17 bases in between. The CDR3 runs 15 residues. Germline CDR1 is SNHLY and CDR2 is FYNNEI. Written as DNA, the CDR3 is TGTGCCAGCCTTGCTCGGGGGGGAGGGAACACTGAAGCTTTCTTT. Residues: CASLARGGGNTEAFF.

The chain carries TRBV2 and TRBJ1-5; D is uncertain. Trimming shortened V by 7 bases and J by 0 bases, and 7 bases separated the two germline ends. Germline CDR1 and CDR2: SNHLY and FYNNEI. This CDR3 comprises 13 residues. The CDR3 region is CASKADSNQPQHF. The CDR3 DNA is TGTGCCAGCAAGGCGGATAGCAATCAGCCCCAGCATTTT.

This clonotype was observed many times. The chain is built from TRBV28 and TRBJ1-5, with D hard to call. Germline V gives CDR1 MDHEN, CDR2 SYDVKM. The CDR3 contains 15 residues. Deletions cut 6 bases from V and 0 bases from J, with 12 bases between. The chain's CDR3 is CASRRAWDSNQPQHF. CDR3 nucleotide sequence: TGTGCCAGCAGGCGCGCCTGGGATAGCAATCAGCCCCAGCATTTT.

This clonotype was counted ten times or more. The rearrangement uses TRBV3-1 and TRBJ2-1, with D unclear. Germline CDR1 is LGHDT and CDR2 is YNNKEL (reference sequence). The CDR3 loop spans 13 amino acids. Trimming stripped 0 bases from V and 9 bases from J, with 9 bases between. CDR3 nucleotides: TGTGCCAGCAGCCAAGAGGTTACCGGTGAGCAGTTCTTC. Amino acids: CASSQEVTGEQFF.

The gene calls are TRBV2 and TRBJ2-1, with TRBD2 matching over 8 bases. The CDR3 length is 14 residues. Germline loops: CDR1 SNHLY, CDR2 FYNNEI. This CDR3 reads CAGSWLAGYNEQFF. The DNA of the CDR3 is TGTGCTGGTTCGTGGCTAGCGGGTTACAATGAGCAGTTCTTC.

This clonotype was recorded many times. The chain joins TRBV20-1 to TRBJ1-2, with 9 positions matching TRBD1. The trim removed 7 bases at V and 11 bases at J, leaving 20 bases unmatched. The CDR3 is 15 residues long. The germline CDR1 and CDR2 sequences are DFQATT and SNEGSKA (reference sequence). CDR3 loop: CSVPGRDRAPFAYTF. CDR3 nucleotides: TGCAGTGTCCCAGGCCGGGACAGGGCTCCTTTCGCATACACCTTC.

This sequence joins TRBV6-1 and TRBJ2-3; D is unresolved. Germline CDR1 reads MNHNS; CDR2 reads SASEGT. This CDR3 is 13 amino acids long. V lost 5 bases to trimming and J lost 11 bases, with 17 bases between them. DNA for the CDR3: TGTGCCAGCAGTCCCCAGGTAGGATTAAGGCAGTATTTT. Its protein is CASSPQVGLRQYF.

This rearrangement joins TRBV7-2 to TRBJ2-6, with D unclear. CDR1 and CDR2 (germline): SGHTA, FQGNSA. This CDR3 is 17 amino acids long. The V end lost 1 base, the J end lost 2 bases, and 12 bases lay between the germline ends. CDR3 sequence reads: CASSLDPVVAGANVLTF. CDR3 sequence (DNA): TGTGCCAGCAGCTTAGATCCGGTGGTAGCTGGGGCCAACGTCCTGACTTTC.

This clonotype was seen many times. This rearrangement joins TRBV5-6 to TRBJ2-2, with 7 bases that match TRBD1. This CDR3 has 16 residues. Germline CDR1 reads SGHDT; CDR2 reads YYEEEE. The trim removed 0 bases at V and 3 bases at J, leaving 5 bases unmatched. Here the CDR3 reads CASSLEGARYTGELFF. The DNA for the CDR3 is TGTGCCAGCAGCTTGGAGGGGGCGAGGTACACCGGGGAGCTGTTTTTT.

This clonotype appeared many times. The chain is built from TRBV6-1 and TRBJ2-2; D not certain. Trimming pared 8 bases from V and 4 bases from J, leaving 8 bases between. The CDR3 is 12 amino acids. Germline CDR1 and CDR2: MNHNS and SASEGT. CDR3 loop: CASLSSTGELFF. The CDR3 region has the DNA TGTGCCAGCCTCTCTAGCACCGGGGAGCTGTTTTTT.

At least ten counts were recorded for this clonotype. The chain couples TRBV6-6 to TRBJ2-2, with 8 bases identical to TRBD2. Germline assignment: CDR1 MNHNY and CDR2 SVGAGI (reference sequence). Trimming at V came to 0 bases and at J to 4 bases, leaving 7 bases not matched to a gene. CDR3 length: 17 residues. The CDR3 nucleotides read TGTGCCAGCAGTTACTCGAGAACTAGCGGATCCACCGGGGAGCTGTTTTTT. Its translation is CASSYSRTSGSTGELFF.

This clonotype was counted ten times or more. Sequence at one end of the junction differs from germline and may be a read error. The CDR3 sequence: CASSKAGTGVYEQYF. In DNA, the CDR3 is TGTGCCAGCAGTAAAGCCGGGACAGGAGTTTACGAGCAGTACTTC. The chain has TRBV6-1 and TRBJ2-7, with TRBD1 matching 8 bases. CDR3 length equals 15 residues. Germline V gene data show CDR1 as MNHNS and CDR2 as SASEGT.

This clonotype was detected many times. The rearrangement uses TRBV7-9 and TRBJ1-1; D is unresolved. The CDR3 extends over 15 amino acids. Between the trimmed V and J ends, which lost 5 bases and 1 base, there was a span of 14 bases. The germline V gene has CDR1 SEHNR and CDR2 FQNEAQ (reference sequence). The CDR3 is CASSPHSGGNTEAFF. Written as DNA, the CDR3 is TGTGCCAGCAGCCCCCATAGTGGCGGGAACACTGAAGCTTTCTTT.

This clonotype showed up many times. This chain links TRBV6-5 with TRBJ2-2; 11 nucleotides agree with TRBD2. The ends lost 2 bases at V and 1 base at J; junction bases unmatched: 0. The CDR3 is made up of 16 amino acids. Germline loops: CDR1 MNHEY, CDR2 SVGAGI. The CDR3 DNA reads TGTGCCAGCAGTTACGGGACTAGCGGGAACACCGGGGAGCTGTTTTTT. Protein: CASSYGTSGNTGELFF.

This clonotype was seen a handful of times. The DNA is left out, because the CDR3 cannot be placed on it with certainty; the CDR3 is given as TCRdb lists it. V usage is TRBV7-8 and J usage is TRBJ1-2; no check of the table's D call, TRBD1, against the DNA was made. From its first to its last residue, the CDR3 has 13 amino acids. Germline V gives CDR1 SGHVS, CDR2 FQNEAQ. The CDR3 region is CASSFGQGGGYTF.

The chain carries TRBV19 and TRBJ2-2; 10 nucleotides line up with TRBD1. The germline V gene encodes CDR1 LNHDA and CDR2 SQIVND (reference sequence). V lost 5 bases to trimming and J lost 5 bases; unmatched junction nucleotides: 5. The CDR3 length is 15 residues. CDR3 coding DNA: TGTGCCAGTAGTGGGACAGGGGTGGGTACCGGGGAGCTGTTTTTT. Protein sequence: CASSGTGVGTGELFF. Full variable domain (remainder filled in from reference TRBV19 and TRBJ2-2): DGGITQSPKYLFRKEGQNVTLSCEQNLNHDAMYWYRQDPGQGLRLIYYSQIVNDFQKGDIAEGYSVSREKKESFPLTVTSAQKNPTAFYLCASSGTGVGTGELFFGEGSRLTVL.

The chain is built from TRBV6-2 or TRBV6-3 and TRBJ2-7; the D gene is possibly TRBD2 (6 bases). V was clipped by 2 bases and J by 2 bases, with 22 bases between them. Germline CDR1 is MNHEY and CDR2 is SVGEGT. The CDR3 has 18 residues. CDR3 loop: CASSYRRDPIGAPYEQYF. The CDR3 region has the DNA TGTGCCAGCAGTTACCGGCGGGACCCGATTGGGGCCCCCTACGAGCAGTACTTC.